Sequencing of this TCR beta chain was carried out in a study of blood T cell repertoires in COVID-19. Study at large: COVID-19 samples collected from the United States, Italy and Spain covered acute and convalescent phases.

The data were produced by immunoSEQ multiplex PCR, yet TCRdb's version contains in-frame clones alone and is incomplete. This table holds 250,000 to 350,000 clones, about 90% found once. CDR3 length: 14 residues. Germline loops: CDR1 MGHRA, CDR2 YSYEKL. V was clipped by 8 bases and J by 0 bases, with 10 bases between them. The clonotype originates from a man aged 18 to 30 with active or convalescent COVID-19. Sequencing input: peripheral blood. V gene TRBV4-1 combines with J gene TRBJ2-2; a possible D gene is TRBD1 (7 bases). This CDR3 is CASGGTANTGELFF. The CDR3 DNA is TGCGCCAGCGGGGGGACAGCGAACACCGGGGAGCTGTTTTTT.